This T cell receptor beta chain was obtained from a study of vaccination and CD4 T cells after COVID-19. At the level of the study: Sampling after COVID took place at a median of about 98 days (range 35 to 161) following diagnosis. Post-vaccination samples were procured at a median of around 78 days following dose two (range 14 to 241).

On this clonotype itself: Antigen specificity is unknown.

CDR1 is MNHNS and CDR2 is SASEGT in the germline V gene. Trimming shortened V by 6 bases and J by 10 bases, and 27 bases separated the two germline ends. This CDR3 comprises 16 residues. The study sequenced cultured CD4+ T cell DNA using the Oncomine TCR Beta short-read assay. TCRdb called the PCR reads again in MiXCR, with one record for every CDR3 protein. The profile shows around 20,000 distinct CDR3 sequences, around 38% of them singletons. The treatment denotes: approximately nine-day PBMC culture with coronavirus spike peptide pools or control peptides (ViraFEST assay). Nucleocapsid antibodies negative before and after vaccination showed an absence of prior SARS-CoV-2 infection in the healthy vaccine recipients.

The V gene is TRBV6-1, the J gene TRBJ1-1, with D possibly matching TRBD1 (6 bases). This sample comprised CD4+ T cells from blood, cultured in vitro, obtained before SARS-CoV-2 vaccination. The receptor was isolated from a human donor who received a COVID-19 vaccine. CDR3 bases: TGTGCCAGCAGGGGTAGTCGGACAGACGTTCTCTGGGGAGCTTTCTTT. Its translation is CASRGSRTDVLWGAFF.